This TCR beta chain originates from a study of graft-versus-host responses after intestinal transplantation. For the study at large: Recipients across the board were started on anti-thymocyte globulin induction, then kept on tacrolimus and steroids for about 3 years.

This clone was observed a single time. Its antigen is not known. Profiled with immunoSEQ multiplex PCR; TCRdb holds only in-frame clones, not every one. Of more than 40,000 clones listed, 85% to 95% are singletons. This receptor was taken from a human donor who was the organ donor for an intestinal transplant. The sample was unstimulated CD8+ T cells sorted from spleen or lymph node cells, taken before transplant.

CDR3 nucleotide sequence: TGCGCCAGCAGCCCCTCGACCGGTGACTATGGCTACACCTTC. Translated: CASSPSTGDYGYTF. V is TRBV4-1 and J is TRBJ1-2; the D is unclear. V was cut by 4 bases and J by 3 bases, with 12 bases left in between. Germline V CDR1 and CDR2: MGHRA, YSYEKL. The CDR3 contains 14 residues.